Listed below are T cell receptor beta chains from one sample, sequenced in a study of neurological immune-mediated disorders. TCRdb recomputed calls from the 5' RACE reads with MiXCR, one row per CDR3 protein. The table shows approximately 19,000 distinct CDR3 sequences, with 15% occurring only once. Sequencing used PBMCs. The receptors shown here come from a female donor with HTLV-1-associated myelopathy (HAM/TSP). The CDR3 runs from the conserved cysteine through the conserved F or W.

CDR3 protein: CASSRGMDTQYF; CDR3 length: 12; V gene: TRBV7-2; J gene: TRBJ2-3
CDR3 protein: CASSEEGGADTQYF; CDR3 length: 14; V gene: TRBV6-1; J gene: TRBJ2-3
CDR3 protein: CSARVMQSNEKLFF; CDR3 length: 14; V gene: TRBV20-1; J gene: TRBJ1-4
CDR3 protein: CATSGWTSDGETQYF; CDR3 length: 15; V gene: TRBV15; J gene: TRBJ2-5
CDR3 protein: CASSTSGGTEAFF; CDR3 length: 13; V gene: TRBV5-1; J gene: TRBJ1-1
CDR3 protein: CASSYPLDPTYEQYF; CDR3 length: 15; V gene: TRBV6-2/TRBV6-3; J gene: TRBJ2-7
CDR3 protein: CASSYYRTTEKLFF; CDR3 length: 14; V gene: TRBV6-5; J gene: TRBJ1-4
CDR3 protein: CASSPPGAPYYGYTF; CDR3 length: 15; V gene: TRBV7-9; J gene: TRBJ1-2
CDR3 protein: CASSLGTRITDTQYF; CDR3 length: 15; V gene: TRBV5-1; J gene: TRBJ2-3
CDR3 protein: CASSHGNNYGYTF; CDR3 length: 13; V gene: TRBV4-1; J gene: TRBJ1-2
CDR3 protein: CSARDSGSLNEQFF; CDR3 length: 14; V gene: TRBV20-1; J gene: TRBJ2-1
CDR3 protein: CSARDRLVGVDTQYF; CDR3 length: 15; V gene: TRBV20-1; J gene: TRBJ2-3
CDR3 protein: CASSLAYGTSPYEQYF; CDR3 length: 16; V gene: TRBV5-1; J gene: TRBJ2-7
CDR3 protein: CASSPRVENTEAFF; CDR3 length: 14; V gene: TRBV7-9; J gene: TRBJ1-1
CDR3 protein: CSARRQANSPLHF; CDR3 length: 13; V gene: TRBV20-1; J gene: TRBJ1-6
CDR3 protein: CASSYRIGRNQSQHF; CDR3 length: 15; V gene: TRBV6-2/TRBV6-3; J gene: TRBJ1-5
CDR3 protein: CSARSTGDNEQFF; CDR3 length: 13; V gene: TRBV20-1; J gene: TRBJ2-1
CDR3 protein: CSARDQGGYGYTF; CDR3 length: 13; V gene: TRBV20-1; J gene: TRBJ1-2
CDR3 protein: CASSLDGSDTQYF; CDR3 length: 13; V gene: TRBV6-6; J gene: TRBJ2-3
CDR3 protein: CASSYLSRGTDTQYF; CDR3 length: 15; V gene: TRBV6-5; J gene: TRBJ2-3
CDR3 protein: CASSLQDRGYTF; CDR3 length: 12; V gene: TRBV11-2; J gene: TRBJ1-2
CDR3 protein: CASSLGTSGFYNEQFF; CDR3 length: 16; V gene: TRBV12-3/TRBV12-4; J gene: TRBJ2-1
CDR3 protein: CASSPPGPFGETQYF; CDR3 length: 15; V gene: TRBV18; J gene: TRBJ2-5
CDR3 protein: CASSPLAGGRVYEQYF; CDR3 length: 16; V gene: TRBV16; J gene: TRBJ2-7
CDR3 protein: CSARRRISMNTEAFF; CDR3 length: 15; V gene: TRBV20-1; J gene: TRBJ1-1
CDR3 protein: CASSRGDRFAGELFF; CDR3 length: 15; V gene: TRBV7-9; J gene: TRBJ2-2
CDR3 protein: CASSPTRLAGGPYEQYF; CDR3 length: 17; V gene: TRBV5-1; J gene: TRBJ2-7
CDR3 protein: CSAEDGQRGGYEQYF; CDR3 length: 15; V gene: TRBV20-1; J gene: TRBJ2-7
CDR3 protein: CASKPLAGGLNYGYTF; CDR3 length: 16; V gene: TRBV27; J gene: TRBJ1-2
CDR3 protein: CASGFPRGYRSGANVLTF; CDR3 length: 18; V gene: TRBV12-5; J gene: TRBJ2-6
CDR3 protein: CASSLSGSRTSNQPQHF; CDR3 length: 17; V gene: TRBV12-3/TRBV12-4; J gene: TRBJ1-5
CDR3 protein: CASSSGGTLNIQYF; CDR3 length: 14; V gene: TRBV5-6; J gene: TRBJ2-4
CDR3 protein: CSARMGLGKDTQYF; CDR3 length: 14; V gene: TRBV20-1; J gene: TRBJ2-3
CDR3 protein: CASSSRGNNEQFF; CDR3 length: 13; V gene: TRBV5-1; J gene: TRBJ2-1
CDR3 protein: CASSLGPGQGEKLFF; CDR3 length: 15; V gene: TRBV12-3/TRBV12-4; J gene: TRBJ1-4
CDR3 protein: CASSLWPGRTMDQPQHF; CDR3 length: 17; V gene: TRBV28; J gene: TRBJ1-5
CDR3 protein: CSASRVRGGNTEAFF; CDR3 length: 15; V gene: TRBV20-1; J gene: TRBJ1-1
CDR3 protein: CASSQDLSGGWETQYF; CDR3 length: 16; V gene: TRBV4-2; J gene: TRBJ2-5
CDR3 protein: CASSLLGWNTEAFF; CDR3 length: 14; V gene: TRBV7-2; J gene: TRBJ1-1